What follows are 26 T cell receptor beta chains derived from one specimen sequenced in a study of cytomegalovirus exposure and HLA in healthy donors. The PCR employed 60 Vbeta primers together with 13 Jbeta primers. TCRdb's copy holds only in-frame clones and misses some; the assay was immunoSEQ multiplex PCR. Here the sample spans some 250,000 clones, 80% to 85% being singletons. Sequencing was performed on PBMCs. The receptors derive from an older woman in good health and CMV-seropositive.

V gene TRBV4-2 combines with J gene TRBJ2-1, with 7 bases lining up with TRBD2. Losses at the gene ends were 5 bases for V and 1 base for J; bases not matched to a gene: 8. The germline gives CDR1 LGHNA, CDR2 YNFKEQ. There are 16 residues in the CDR3. The CDR3 bases are TGTGCCAGCAGCGCAGACGGGGGGAGATCCTACAATGAGCAGTTCTTC. This translates into CASSADGGRSYNEQFF.

J is TRBJ2-7 and V is TRBV5-6; the match to TRBD1 covers 12 bases. Trimming at V came to 4 bases and at J to 4 bases, leaving 6 bases not matched to a gene. The CDR3 has 15 amino acids. Germline CDR1 SGHDT, CDR2 YYEEEE. This chain's CDR3 is CASSGRDRGPYEQYF. The DNA for the CDR3 is TGTGCCAGCAGCGGGCGGGACAGGGGGCCTTACGAGCAGTACTTC.

The V call is TRBV2, the J call TRBJ2-2; D might be TRBD1 (7 bases). Germline assignment: CDR1 SNHLY and CDR2 FYNNEI. V was trimmed by 11 bases and J by 0 bases, leaving 13 bases between them. The CDR3 length is 14 residues. The CDR3 is CAGDREANTGELFF. CDR3 sequence (DNA): TGTGCCGGAGACAGGGAGGCGAACACCGGGGAGCTGTTTTTT.

V is TRBV5-1 and J is TRBJ2-1; D is perhaps TRBD1 (6 bases). The germline V and J ends were trimmed by 3 bases and 7 bases, with 17 bases remaining between them. From germline, CDR1 is SGHRS and CDR2 YFSETQ. There are 15 residues in the CDR3. The CDR3 sequence: CASSSDRGQLNEQFF. CDR3 in DNA: TGCGCCAGCAGCTCGGACCGCGGACAGTTAAATGAGCAGTTCTTC.

The chain uses TRBV18 and TRBJ2-7, with a weak D call TRBD1 (6 bases). This CDR3 spans 16 amino acids. The V gene lost 2 bases and the J gene lost 6 bases, with 20 bases spanning the gap. Germline lookup yields CDR1 KGHSH and CDR2 LQKENI. CDR3 loop: CASSPGSSRGYGEQYF. The CDR3, as DNA: TGTGCCAGCTCACCAGGATCTAGCAGGGGTTACGGCGAGCAGTACTTC. The full variable domain, its missing parts supplied by reference TRBV18 and TRBJ2-7, is NAGVMQNPRHLVRRRGQEARLRCSPMKGHSHVYWYRQLPEEGLKFMVYLQKENIIDESGMPKERFSAEFPKEGPSILRIQQVVRGDSAAYFCASSPGSSRGYGEQYFGPGTRLTVT.

The chain combines TRBV4-2 with TRBJ2-1; no reliable D call. The V gene's germline CDR1 is LGHNA and CDR2 YNFKEQ. The CDR3 spans 15 residues. Trimming shortened V by 0 bases and J by 4 bases, and 10 bases separated the two germline ends. In nucleotides, the CDR3 is TGTGCCAGCAGCCAAGAAAGGCGAGCGTACAATGAGCAGTTCTTC. Translated: CASSQERRAYNEQFF.

This clone was seen a few times. The chain uses TRBV18 and TRBJ1-1; D unresolved. The V gene's germline CDR1 is KGHSH and CDR2 LQKENI. CDR3 length: 14 amino acids. The ends were cut back, 3 bases at V and 6 bases at J, with 14 bases in the middle. The CDR3 DNA sequence: TGTGCCAGCTCACCGCGTCTTGACCAGGCTGAAGCTTTCTTT. It specifies CASSPRLDQAEAFF.

The chain joins TRBV19 to TRBJ1-1; TRBD1 is a possible D gene (6 bases). Trimming pared 6 bases from V and 1 base from J, leaving 12 bases between. Germline assignment: CDR1 LNHDA and CDR2 SQIVND (reference sequence). The CDR3 length is 14 residues. For the CDR3, the DNA is TGTGCCAGTAGACAGGGCGGTGGGAACACTGAAGCTTTCTTT. Its protein product is CASRQGGGNTEAFF.

V usage is TRBV27 and J usage is TRBJ1-1, with no clear D. V lost 4 bases, J lost 0 bases, and 15 bases lay in between. The germline gives CDR1 MNHEY, CDR2 SMNVEV (reference sequence). This CDR3 spans 16 amino acids. CDR3 residues: CASSSRPLTLNTEAFF. The CDR3 coding sequence is TGTGCCAGCAGTTCACGTCCACTAACACTGAACACTGAAGCTTTCTTT.

The rearrangement joins TRBV10-2 to TRBJ1-1; the match to TRBD1 covers 9 bases. CDR3 size: 15 residues. V dropped 7 bases and J dropped 1; count of bases not matched to a gene: 7. The V gene's germline CDR1 is WSHSY and CDR2 SAAADI. In DNA form, the CDR3 reads TGCGCCAGCACCCCAGACAGGGGGAAGAACACTGAAGCTTTCTTT. Translation gives CASTPDRGKNTEAFF.

The V call is TRBV18, the J call TRBJ2-1, with TRBD2 matching over 14 bases. The CDR3 covers 15 residues. Trimming took 3 bases from V and 9 from J; bases not matched to a gene: 4. Germline lookup yields CDR1 KGHSH and CDR2 LQKENI. As DNA, the CDR3 is TGTGCCAGCTCACCTCGACTAGCGGGAGGGAGTGAGCAGTTCTTC. Its translation: CASSPRLAGGSEQFF.

V and J are TRBV4-2 and TRBJ2-1; 7 nucleotides line up with TRBD2. In germline, CDR1 is LGHNA, CDR2 YNFKEQ. This CDR3 has 17 residues. V dropped 4 bases and J dropped 10; count of bases not matched to a gene: 19. In DNA form, the CDR3 reads TGTGCCAGCAGCCTACACCCCTCCAGCGGGGCCGGGATAGAGCAGTTCTTC. It translates to CASSLHPSSGAGIEQFF.

This clone was seen once. This chain uses TRBV2 with TRBJ2-5; tentative D call: TRBD2 (5 bases). The J call may be incorrect, as the DNA end agrees better with TRBJ2-7. Germline assignment: CDR1 SNHLY and CDR2 FYNNEI. CDR3 size: 14 residues. CDR3 sequence: CASRLDYNSYEQYF. CDR3 sequence (DNA): TGTGCCAGCAGGCTTGACTACAATTCCTACGAGCAGTACTTC.

V gene TRBV4-1 combines with J gene TRBJ2-1; no clear D gene. CDR1 MGHRA and CDR2 YSYEKL come from the germline V gene. V was cut by 4 bases and J by 7 bases, with 11 bases left in between. There are 13 residues in the CDR3. The CDR3 coding sequence is TGCGCCAGCAGCCTGCTTTCCCGGAATGAGCAGTTCTTC. Protein: CASSLLSRNEQFF.

The chain carries TRBV14 and TRBJ2-3; 7 bases are shared with TRBD1. Germline CDR1 SGHDN, CDR2 FVKESK. V lost 5 bases to trimming and J lost 7 bases; unmatched junction nucleotides: 12. There are 15 residues in the CDR3. The CDR3 protein is CASSATGSLSNTQYF. In DNA form, the CDR3 reads TGTGCCAGCAGCGCGACAGGGTCTCTAAGCAATACGCAGTATTTT.

The genes are TRBV19 and TRBJ2-7, with 8 bases that match TRBD1. The CDR3 length is 13 residues. CDR1 and CDR2 (germline): LNHDA, SQIVND (reference sequence). Unmatched junction bases numbered 6, after V lost 5 bases and J lost 6 bases. The CDR3 is CASSADRGIEQYF. The DNA for the CDR3 is TGTGCCAGTAGTGCAGACAGGGGCATCGAGCAGTACTTC.

This clone was observed a handful of times. The genes are TRBV5-1 and TRBJ1-2; 8 bases match TRBD1. With V trimmed by 0 bases and J by 0 bases, 7 bases remained unmatched. This CDR3 has 17 amino acids. The germline gives CDR1 SGHRS, CDR2 YFSETQ. CDR3 protein: CASSLVPDRGPNYGYTF. In nucleotides, the CDR3 is TGCGCCAGCAGCTTGGTACCCGACAGGGGACCTAACTATGGCTACACCTTC.

The rearrangement uses TRBV5-6 and TRBJ2-7; the match to TRBD1 covers 7 bases. Germline V gives CDR1 SGHDT, CDR2 YYEEEE. After removal of 4 bases from V and 2 bases from J, the junction contained 6 bases not matched to a gene. The CDR3 has 14 residues. This CDR3 reads CASSPIQGTYEQYF. The CDR3 nucleotides read TGTGCCAGCAGCCCCATACAGGGGACCTACGAGCAGTACTTC. Full variable domain (missing parts from reference TRBV5-6 and TRBJ2-7): DAGVTQSPTHLIKTRGQQVTLRCSPKSGHDTVSWYQQALGQGPQFIFQYYEEEERQRGNFPDRFSGHQFPNYSSELNVNALLLGDSALYLCASSPIQGTYEQYFGPGTRLTVT.

The chain links TRBV27 to TRBJ2-1; D remains unclear. This CDR3 has 12 residues. The germline CDR1 and CDR2 sequences are MNHEY and SMNVEV (reference sequence). V was clipped by 5 bases and J by 15 bases, with 17 bases between them. The CDR3 loop reads CASSTHYSSLFF. The CDR3 DNA reads TGTGCCAGCAGTACCCACTATAGTTCTTTGTTCTTC.

This sequence joins TRBV7-2 and TRBJ2-5, with D perhaps matching TRBD2 (5 bases). V lost 2 bases and J lost 4, with 8 bases in between. Germline loops: CDR1 SGHTA, CDR2 FQGNSA. There are 13 residues in the CDR3. CDR3 DNA sequence: TGTGCCAGCAGCTTACTAGCAGGAGAGACCCAGTACTTC. Translating gives CASSLLAGETQYF.

The rearrangement uses TRBV11-3 and TRBJ2-1, with 10 bases fitting TRBD2. Germline V CDR1 and CDR2: SGHNT, YENEEA. CDR3 length: 17 amino acids. With V trimmed by 1 base and J by 10 bases, 13 bases remained unmatched. The CDR3 sequence: CASSLGLAGGLGREQFF. The CDR3 DNA reads TGTGCCAGCAGCTTAGGATTAGCGGGAGGTCTTGGGAGGGAGCAGTTCTTC.

The CDR3 DNA is TGTGCCAGCCTCGGGACAGGGAACTCCTACGAGCAGTACTTC. It translates to CASLGTGNSYEQYF. The J gene is TRBJ2-7, the V gene TRBV6-1, with 9 nucleotides matching TRBD1. With 8 bases clipped from V and 0 bases from J, the junction kept 5 bases outside the gene matches. Looked up from germline, CDR1 is MNHNS and CDR2 is SASEGT. The CDR3 extends over 14 amino acids.

This sequence joins TRBV28 and TRBJ2-3; 9 bases map to TRBD2. In germline, CDR1 is MDHEN, CDR2 SYDVKM. The CDR3 loop spans 14 amino acids. V lost 8 bases and J lost 8; bases outside the gene matches: 11. CDR3 DNA sequence: TGTGCCAGCCTTAGCGGGAGCCATCACGGTACGCAGTATTTT. Its protein product is CASLSGSHHGTQYF.

The CDR3 here is CASSPGRDTEAFF. CDR3 DNA: TGTGCCAGCAGCCCCGGCAGGGACACTGAAGCTTTCTTT. J is TRBJ1-1 and V is TRBV5-5; possible D gene TRBD1, 5 bases. Trimming cost V 4 bases and J 3 bases, with 10 bases left between them. CDR3 size: 13 residues. CDR1 and CDR2 (germline): SGHKS, YYEKEE (reference sequence).

This chain links TRBV7-9 with TRBJ2-1; 9 bases map to TRBD2. From germline, CDR1 is SEHNR and CDR2 FQNEAQ (reference sequence). The V segment lost 2 bases and the J segment 3 bases; nucleotides outside the gene matches: 14. The CDR3 loop spans 19 amino acids. CDR3 in amino acids: CASSLKVGWREGRYNEQFF. In DNA, the CDR3 is TGTGCCAGCAGCTTAAAAGTTGGGTGGCGGGAGGGCCGCTACAATGAGCAGTTCTTC.

On this clone itself: This specimen includes other DNA sequences encoding the same CDR3. The chain recombines TRBV27 with TRBJ1-2; TRBD1 matches 8 bases. After removal of 5 bases from V and 4 bases from J, the junction contained 6 bases not matched to a gene. This CDR3 comprises 14 residues. Germline V gene lookup returns CDR1 MNHEY and CDR2 SMNVEV (reference sequence). In DNA form, the CDR3 reads TGTGCCAGCAGTCTACGACAGGGGTCCTATGGCTACACCTTC. This codes for CASSLRQGSYGYTF.